Listed below are T cell receptor beta chains from one sample, sequenced in a study of vaccination and CD4 T cells after COVID-19. TCRdb redid the calling of the PCR reads with MiXCR, one entry per CDR3 protein. This sample yields some 8,600 distinct CDR3 sequences, of which less than 50% are seen a single time; roughly 26% belongs to the top ten. No antigens are known for them. What was sequenced was CD4+ T cells from blood, cultured in vitro. The receptors come from a human donor in good health. Both conserved end residues are part of each CDR3. The order of the fields is J gene, D gene, clone size, V gene, CDR3 protein, CDR3 DNA. A D gene is named only where the DNA matches it firmly. Not all rows give a size; the values are once, few, many and, for expanded clones, a class.

j_gene: TRBJ2-7
d_gene: NA
abundance: NA
v_gene: TRBV9
CDR3aa: CASSVGWTSLYEQYF
CDR3nt: TGTGCCAGCAGCGTAGGATGGACTTCCCTCTACGAGCAGTACTTC

j_gene: TRBJ2-5
d_gene: NA
abundance: hyperexpanded
v_gene: TRBV20-1
CDR3aa: CSARDGLSPQETQYF
CDR3nt: TGCAGTGCTAGAGATGGGCTTTCACCACAAGAGACCCAGTACTTC

j_gene: TRBJ1-5
d_gene: NA
abundance: few
v_gene: TRBV6-1
CDR3aa: CASSKEGSNQPQHF
CDR3nt: TGTGCCAGCAGTAAGGAAGGGAGCAATCAGCCCCAGCATTTT

j_gene: TRBJ2-1
d_gene: TRBD2
abundance: NA
v_gene: TRBV6-5
CDR3aa: CASSSGLAEKRNEQFF
CDR3nt: TGTGCCAGCAGTTCGGGACTAGCGGAAAAACGCAATGAGCAGTTCTTC

j_gene: TRBJ2-7
d_gene: TRBD2
abundance: NA
v_gene: TRBV11-2
CDR3aa: CASSFRASGRSGDEQYF
CDR3nt: TGTGCCAGCAGCTTCCGGGCTAGCGGGAGATCAGGAGACGAGCAGTACTTC

j_gene: TRBJ2-5
d_gene: NA
abundance: few
v_gene: TRBV19
CDR3aa: CASSIGPTQETQYF
CDR3nt: TGTGCCAGTAGTATAGGACCGACCCAAGAGACCCAGTACTTC

j_gene: TRBJ1-1
d_gene: TRBD1
abundance: few
v_gene: TRBV20-1
CDR3aa: CSATPTGWGSTEAFF
CDR3nt: TGCAGTGCGACTCCGACAGGGTGGGGTAGCACTGAAGCTTTCTTT

j_gene: TRBJ1-1
d_gene: TRBD1
abundance: NA
v_gene: TRBV7-8
CDR3aa: CASSLGTGDTEAFF
CDR3nt: TGTGCCAGCAGCTTGGGAACAGGGGACACTGAAGCTTTCTTT

j_gene: TRBJ1-1
d_gene: NA
abundance: NA
v_gene: TRBV6-5
CDR3aa: CASSYGMAAEAFF
CDR3nt: TGTGCCAGCAGTTACGGTATGGCGGCTGAAGCTTTCTTT

j_gene: TRBJ1-2
d_gene: TRBD1
abundance: NA
v_gene: TRBV28
CDR3aa: CASSIRQGANGYTF
CDR3nt: TGTGCCAGCAGTATTAGACAGGGGGCGAATGGCTACACCTTC

j_gene: TRBJ1-5
d_gene: NA
abundance: few
v_gene: TRBV6-2/TRBV6-3
CDR3aa: CATRAFYSNQPQHF
CDR3nt: TGTGCCACCCGGGCCTTTTATAGCAATCAGCCCCAGCATTTT

j_gene: TRBJ1-6
d_gene: TRBD1
abundance: NA
v_gene: TRBV27
CDR3aa: CASSLTGVGRSPLHF
CDR3nt: TGTGCCAGCAGTCTCACAGGGGTGGGAAGGTCACCCCTCCACTTT

j_gene: TRBJ2-2
d_gene: TRBD1
abundance: NA
v_gene: TRBV5-4
CDR3aa: CASSWVGQPTGELFF
CDR3nt: TGTGCCAGCAGCTGGGTGGGACAGCCAACCGGGGAGCTGTTTTTT

j_gene: TRBJ2-7
d_gene: TRBD1
abundance: NA
v_gene: TRBV29-1
CDR3aa: CSVEGQGAYEQYF
CDR3nt: TGCAGCGTTGAAGGACAGGGCGCCTACGAGCAGTACTTC

j_gene: TRBJ1-3
d_gene: NA
abundance: NA
v_gene: TRBV21-1
CDR3aa: CASSRQGSGNTIYF
CDR3nt: TGTGCCAGCAGCAGACAGGGCTCTGGAAACACCATATATTTT

j_gene: TRBJ2-2
d_gene: NA
abundance: NA
v_gene: TRBV6-1
CDR3aa: CASGGWENTGELFF
CDR3nt: TGTGCCAGCGGGGGGTGGGAGAACACCGGGGAGCTGTTTTTT

j_gene: TRBJ2-2
d_gene: TRBD1
abundance: NA
v_gene: TRBV5-1
CDR3aa: CASSAGTGEAGELFF
CDR3nt: TGCGCCAGCAGCGCGGGGACAGGGGAAGCCGGGGAGCTGTTTTTT

j_gene: TRBJ2-5
d_gene: TRBD2
abundance: NA
v_gene: TRBV11-2
CDR3aa: CASSFSGRAGETQYF
CDR3nt: TGTGCCAGCAGCTTTAGCGGGAGGGCCGGAGAGACCCAGTACTTC

j_gene: TRBJ1-1
d_gene: NA
abundance: NA
v_gene: TRBV2
CDR3aa: CASSEWGGTEAFF
CDR3nt: TGTGCCAGCAGTGAATGGGGGGGCACTGAAGCTTTCTTT

j_gene: TRBJ1-4
d_gene: NA
abundance: NA
v_gene: TRBV7-9
CDR3aa: CASGPLWGIGDKLFF
CDR3nt: TGTGCCAGCGGCCCCCTTTGGGGCATCGGGGATAAACTGTTTTTT

j_gene: TRBJ2-2
d_gene: NA
abundance: few
v_gene: TRBV21-1
CDR3aa: CASSRVWGANTGELFF
CDR3nt: TGTGCCAGCAGCCGGGTGTGGGGGGCGAACACCGGGGAGCTGTTTTTT

j_gene: TRBJ1-1
d_gene: NA
abundance: NA
v_gene: TRBV20-1
CDR3aa: CSAIRWDGRGGMNTEAFF
CDR3nt: TGCAGTGCTATCCGTTGGGATGGTCGGGGCGGAATGAACACTGAAGCTTTCTTT

j_gene: TRBJ2-1
d_gene: TRBD2
abundance: NA
v_gene: TRBV20-1
CDR3aa: CSAPGLADYNEQFF
CDR3nt: TGCAGTGCGCCCGGACTAGCGGACTACAATGAGCAGTTCTTC

j_gene: TRBJ2-7
d_gene: NA
abundance: NA
v_gene: TRBV7-2
CDR3aa: CASSLVQAGLGEQYF
CDR3nt: TGTGCCAGCAGCTTGGTTCAAGCGGGCTTAGGCGAGCAGTACTTC

j_gene: TRBJ2-1
d_gene: NA
abundance: NA
v_gene: TRBV5-1
CDR3aa: CASAYRAYNEQFF
CDR3nt: TGCGCCAGCGCTTACAGGGCTTACAATGAGCAGTTCTTC

j_gene: TRBJ2-2
d_gene: NA
abundance: few
v_gene: TRBV5-4
CDR3aa: CASSLGTPNTGELFF
CDR3nt: TGTGCCAGCAGCCTCGGGACACCGAACACCGGGGAGCTGTTTTTT

j_gene: TRBJ2-1
d_gene: NA
abundance: NA
v_gene: TRBV27
CDR3aa: CASSLTGSSSYNEQFF
CDR3nt: TGTGCCAGCAGTCTCACAGGTTCGAGCTCCTACAATGAGCAGTTCTTC

j_gene: TRBJ1-1
d_gene: NA
abundance: NA
v_gene: TRBV28
CDR3aa: CASSVGGLNTEAFF
CDR3nt: TGTGCCAGCAGTGTGGGAGGGCTGAACACTGAAGCTTTCTTT

j_gene: TRBJ1-2
d_gene: NA
abundance: few
v_gene: TRBV19
CDR3aa: CASSWVWGYTF
CDR3nt: TGTGCCAGTAGTTGGGTGTGGGGCTACACCTTC

j_gene: TRBJ2-3
d_gene: NA
abundance: few
v_gene: TRBV7-2
CDR3aa: CASSLAPSARGTNTQYF
CDR3nt: TGTGCCAGCAGCTTAGCTCCTAGCGCTCGCGGCACAAATACGCAGTATTTT

j_gene: TRBJ1-1
d_gene: NA
abundance: few
v_gene: TRBV5-4
CDR3aa: CASSLLRHTEAFF
CDR3nt: TGTGCCAGCAGCTTGTTGAGGCACACTGAAGCTTTCTTT

j_gene: TRBJ2-2
d_gene: NA
abundance: NA
v_gene: TRBV7-2
CDR3aa: CASSLVVSVSGELFF
CDR3nt: TGTGCCAGCAGCTTGGTTGTGTCTGTCTCCGGGGAGCTGTTTTTT

j_gene: TRBJ1-5
d_gene: NA
abundance: NA
v_gene: TRBV7-2
CDR3aa: CASSQTGRRQPQHF
CDR3nt: TGTGCCAGCAGCCAGACCGGAAGACGTCAGCCCCAGCATTTT

j_gene: TRBJ2-5
d_gene: NA
abundance: few
v_gene: TRBV24-1
CDR3aa: CATSDFWGSRGQETQYF
CDR3nt: TGTGCCACCAGTGATTTTTGGGGATCCCGGGGGCAAGAGACCCAGTACTTC

j_gene: TRBJ2-1
d_gene: NA
abundance: few
v_gene: TRBV6-1
CDR3aa: CASTDSYNEQFF
CDR3nt: TGTGCCAGCACCGACTCCTACAATGAGCAGTTCTTC

j_gene: TRBJ1-2
d_gene: TRBD1
abundance: NA
v_gene: TRBV15
CDR3aa: CATSRDLGQLGGYTF
CDR3nt: TGTGCCACCAGCAGAGACCTGGGACAGCTCGGGGGCTACACCTTC

j_gene: TRBJ2-7
d_gene: TRBD1
abundance: NA
v_gene: TRBV11-2
CDR3aa: CASSMDRGYSYEQYF
CDR3nt: TGTGCCAGCAGCATGGACAGGGGGTACTCCTACGAGCAGTACTTC

j_gene: TRBJ1-4
d_gene: NA
abundance: NA
v_gene: TRBV27
CDR3aa: CASGRIQVEKLFF
CDR3nt: TGTGCCAGCGGACGGATACAGGTTGAAAAACTGTTTTTT

j_gene: TRBJ2-6
d_gene: TRBD1
abundance: NA
v_gene: TRBV20-1
CDR3aa: CSAKWGQGATGANVLTF
CDR3nt: TGCAGTGCTAAGTGGGGACAGGGGGCGACTGGGGCCAACGTCCTGACTTTC

j_gene: TRBJ2-3
d_gene: NA
abundance: NA
v_gene: TRBV7-2
CDR3aa: CASSLEGDTQYF
CDR3nt: TGTGCCAGCAGCTTAGAGGGAGATACGCAGTATTTT

j_gene: TRBJ1-3
d_gene: TRBD1
abundance: NA
v_gene: TRBV7-2
CDR3aa: CASSLETGGRNTIYF
CDR3nt: TGTGCCAGCAGCTTGGAGACAGGGGGTAGAAACACCATATATTTT

j_gene: TRBJ2-3
d_gene: NA
abundance: NA
v_gene: TRBV19
CDR3aa: CASSIGQGRVDTQYF
CDR3nt: TGTGCCAGTAGTATAGGGCAGGGTAGGGTAGATACGCAGTATTTT

j_gene: TRBJ2-3
d_gene: NA
abundance: NA
v_gene: TRBV7-2
CDR3aa: CASSYTHLTPDTQYF
CDR3nt: TGTGCCAGCAGCTACACCCACTTAACCCCAGATACGCAGTATTTT

j_gene: TRBJ2-2
d_gene: NA
abundance: NA
v_gene: TRBV7-2
CDR3aa: CASSLEALSGETTGELFF
CDR3nt: TGTGCCAGCAGCTTAGAGGCTTTGTCGGGGGAGACGACCGGGGAGCTGTTTTTT

j_gene: TRBJ1-1
d_gene: NA
abundance: NA
v_gene: TRBV5-5
CDR3aa: CASSLEASMNTEAFF
CDR3nt: TGTGCCAGCAGCTTGGAGGCCAGCATGAACACTGAAGCTTTCTTT

j_gene: TRBJ2-2
d_gene: NA
abundance: NA
v_gene: TRBV11-3
CDR3aa: CASSQQATGELFF
CDR3nt: TGTGCCAGCAGCCAACAGGCCACCGGGGAGCTGTTTTTT

j_gene: TRBJ1-2
d_gene: NA
abundance: NA
v_gene: TRBV28
CDR3aa: CASSPEWSSMRTF
CDR3nt: TGTGCCAGCAGCCCGGAATGGTCGTCCATGAGAACCTTC

j_gene: TRBJ1-5
d_gene: NA
abundance: NA
v_gene: TRBV6-2/TRBV6-3
CDR3aa: CASSYTGGLRQPQHF
CDR3nt: TGTGCCAGCAGTTACACCGGGGGGTTGAGGCAGCCCCAGCATTTT

j_gene: TRBJ1-2
d_gene: TRBD1
abundance: medium-sized
v_gene: TRBV20-1
CDR3aa: CSAGQGSNYGYTF
CDR3nt: TGCAGTGCTGGACAGGGGAGTAACTATGGCTACACCTTC

j_gene: TRBJ2-3
d_gene: NA
abundance: NA
v_gene: TRBV7-2
CDR3aa: CASSLQRHTDTQYF
CDR3nt: TGTGCCAGCAGCTTGCAGCGGCACACAGATACGCAGTATTTT

j_gene: TRBJ2-7
d_gene: TRBD2
abundance: NA
v_gene: TRBV7-6
CDR3aa: CASSLEASGIGEQYF
CDR3nt: TGTGCCAGCAGCTTAGAGGCTAGCGGGATCGGAGAGCAGTACTTC

j_gene: TRBJ1-5
d_gene: NA
abundance: few
v_gene: TRBV19
CDR3aa: CASTESVAWNQPQHF
CDR3nt: TGTGCCAGTACCGAATCAGTGGCTTGGAATCAGCCCCAGCATTTT

j_gene: TRBJ1-1
d_gene: NA
abundance: NA
v_gene: TRBV6-1
CDR3aa: CASRRAMNTEAFF
CDR3nt: TGTGCCAGCAGGCGGGCCATGAACACTGAAGCTTTCTTT